This TCR beta chain was retrieved from a study of CD8+ T cells in alopecia areata (dated by TCRdb to the late 2010s). Concerning the study at large: Treated patients were enrolled in an open-label pilot trial of oral tofacitinib, 5 to 10 mg twice daily, for moderate-to-severe alopecia areata. Patients received tofacitinib for 6 to 18 months and were then followed off drug for 6 months to check for delayed response and recurrence. To study T cell clonal expansion in alopecia areata, the researchers applied high-throughput TCRbeta sequencing to both the C3H/HeJ mouse model and human patients. In humans, TCRbeta sequencing was performed on scalp tissue and on sorted CD4+ and CD8+ peripheral blood T cells from healthy controls and from patients with patchy or totalis/universalis alopecia areata. Biopsies were taken from tofacitinib-treated patients at baseline and at 4 and 24 weeks of treatment, and a later scalp biopsy was taken in several of the tofacitinib-treated patients. Scalp clonality was compared across normal scalp (n=4), patchy alopecia areata scalp (n=8), and alopecia totalis/universalis scalp (n=8). RNA came from the PAXgene miRNA kit for fixed scalp, the miRNeasy kit for PBMCs, and the RNeasy kit for mouse skin. TCRbeta CDR3 regions were amplified by immunoSEQ multiplex PCR with 35 Vbeta forward and 13 Jbeta reverse primers. The study at large found these results: Compared with normal scalp, lesional scalp, particularly in alopecia totalis/universalis, had higher clonality and more expanded CD8+ clones, which suggests antigenic drive. Unlike mouse skin, where gammadelta T cells dominate, normal human skin contains resident alphabeta T cells that get sequenced too, which complicates analysis of the scalp TCR repertoire. Shared TCR sequences between patients were less evident than in mice, which may be partly attributable to HLA diversity in the patient population.

The library relied on the immunoSEQ multiplex PCR assay. To provide template for TCR sequencing, every sample had RNA extracted and reverse transcribed into cDNA. First-strand cDNA was synthesized using SuperScript III with a 2:1 mix of oligo-dT and random hexamers. Amplification bias was assessed with a synthetic immune receptor repertoire, and residual bias was removed computationally. As for how the authors treated the data: After raw reads were preprocessed to remove errors, the CDR3 was defined following IMGT conventions as running from the conserved cysteine to phenylalanine. Clonality was computed as 1 minus the Shannon entropy, with the entropy normalized by log2 of the number of productive unique TCRs. CD4 or CD8 identity of scalp clones was inferred by cross-referencing scalp TCRbeta sequences with sorted blood CD4 and CD8 repertoires. TCRdb took over this immuneACCESS table, retaining in-frame rearrangements with V and J assigned. Such tables are incomplete; in checked studies, under half of the missing clones stem from an unresolved V gene, and the remainder is unexplained. V, J and clone size were drawn from that table, and D and trimming were deduced from the DNA. The sample records some 130,000 clones, approximately 49% of which are singletons. The ten largest account for around 20% of the sample.

This clone was observed once. Its antigen remains undetermined. The input lacks base qualities; no much larger clone sits a single base away. Interpreted using the paper, the time point label stands for: baseline before oral tofacitinib. From alopecia areata patients, peripheral blood was collected along with lesional scalp punch biopsies. After PBMCs were isolated by density centrifugation and stained for CD3, CD4 and CD8, a FACSAria was used to sort CD4+ and CD8+ T cells. V was cut back by 5 bases and J by 1 base, leaving a gap of 10 bases between them. The CDR3 measures 14 amino acids from cysteine to phenylalanine. The read is trimmed to its CDR3 DNA, 42 bases read in frame from base 1. The CDR1 and CDR2 encoded by the germline V gene (reference sequence) are PRHDT and FYEKMQ.

The source of this sequence is a human donor with alopecia areata. The specimen was CD8+ T cells sorted from blood, collected at week 0. Recombination joined TRBV13 with TRBJ2-3, with no reliable assignment of the D segment. The CDR3 has the sequence CASSPPDGTDTQYF. The nucleotides are TGTGCCAGCAGCCCCCCCGACGGCACAGATACGCAGTATTTT.